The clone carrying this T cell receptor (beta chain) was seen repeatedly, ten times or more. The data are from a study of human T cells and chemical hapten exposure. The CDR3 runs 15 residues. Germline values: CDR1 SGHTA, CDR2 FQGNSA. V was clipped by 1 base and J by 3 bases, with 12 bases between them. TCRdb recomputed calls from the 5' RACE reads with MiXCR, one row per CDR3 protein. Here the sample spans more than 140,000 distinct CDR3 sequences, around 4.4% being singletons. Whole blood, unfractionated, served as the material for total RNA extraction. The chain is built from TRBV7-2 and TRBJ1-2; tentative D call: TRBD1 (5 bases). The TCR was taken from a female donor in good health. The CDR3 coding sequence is TGTGCCAGCAGCTTAGGCGGGGACGGATACTATGGCTACACCTTC. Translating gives CASSLGGDGYYGYTF.